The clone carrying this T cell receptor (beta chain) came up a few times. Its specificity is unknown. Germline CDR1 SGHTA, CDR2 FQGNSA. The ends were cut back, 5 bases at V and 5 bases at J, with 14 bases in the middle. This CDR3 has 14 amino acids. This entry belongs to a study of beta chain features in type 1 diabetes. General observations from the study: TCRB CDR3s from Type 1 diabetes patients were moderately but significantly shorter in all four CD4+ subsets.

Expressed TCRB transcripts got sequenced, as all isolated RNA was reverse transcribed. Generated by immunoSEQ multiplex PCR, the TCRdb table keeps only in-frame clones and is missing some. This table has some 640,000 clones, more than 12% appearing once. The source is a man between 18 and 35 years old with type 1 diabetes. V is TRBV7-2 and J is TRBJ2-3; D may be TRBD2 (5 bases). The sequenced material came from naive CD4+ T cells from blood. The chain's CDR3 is CASSPGSVGDTQYF. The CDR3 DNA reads TGTGCCAGCAGCCCGGGGTCCGTGGGAGATACGCAGTATTTT.